Following are 25 T cell receptor beta chains from one sample sequenced in a study of Ad26.COV2.S vaccination and SARS-CoV-2 variants. Treatment described: approximately 18 received Ad26.COV2.S at low or high dose, single or two shots; 5 received placebo; per-sample allocation not given. Sampling was performed 63 days after the first vaccine or placebo injection. Data came from immunoSEQ multiplex PCR; TCRdb stores just in-frame clones and leaves some out. The sample lists about 330,000 clones, 90% occurring once. This sample comprised peripheral blood, obtained in a trial of Ad26.COV2.S vaccine versus placebo. Receptors were obtained from a person aged 18 to 65 who received the Ad26.COV2.S COVID-19 vaccine or a placebo.

This chain joins TRBV27 and TRBJ1-1, with D unclear. The CDR3 contains 13 residues. Per germline, CDR1 MNHEY and CDR2 SMNVEV (reference sequence). Trimming removed 0 bases at V and 0 bases at J, with 2 bases between. CDR3 residues: CASSLSMNTEAFF. The CDR3 nucleotides are TGTGCCAGCAGTTTATCAATGAACACTGAAGCTTTCTTT.

The chain is built from TRBV6-5 and TRBJ1-3; the D gene is possibly TRBD1 (6 bases). The CDR3 length is 13 residues. Trimming removed 5 bases at V and 3 bases at J, with 8 bases between. CDR1 is MNHEY and CDR2 is SVGAGI in the germline V gene. In nucleotides, the CDR3 is TGTGCCAGCAGTCAGGGGAGTGGAAACACCATATATTTT. Amino acids: CASSQGSGNTIYF.

J is TRBJ1-1 and V is TRBV7-9; D is unresolved. The V end was cut by 5 bases, the J end by 1 base, with 11 bases between. CDR1 and CDR2 (germline): SEHNR, FQNEAQ (reference sequence). CDR3 length: 14 residues. CDR3 coding DNA: TGTGCCAGCAGCCTCCCCCCAGAGAACACTGAAGCTTTCTTT. Its translation: CASSLPPENTEAFF.

In its sample, this clone was seen once. The rearrangement links TRBV6-2 or TRBV6-3 to TRBJ1-1; D perhaps matches TRBD1 (6 bases). The V gene lost 5 bases and the J gene lost 11 bases, with 12 bases spanning the gap. Germline-derived CDR1 and CDR2 are MNHEY and SVGEGT. This CDR3 is 11 amino acids long. CDR3 sequence reads: CASSHTGNAFF. CDR3 coding DNA: TGTGCCAGCAGTCATACAGGGAATGCTTTCTTT.

The rearrangement links TRBV7-3 to TRBJ2-2, with 7 bases aligning to TRBD1. Germline CDR1 SGHTA, CDR2 FQGTGA. The CDR3 length is 16 residues. The V and J ends lost 4 bases and 4 bases, in that order; junction bases with no gene match: 9. The CDR3 protein is CASSSSRDSLTGELFF. Written as DNA, the CDR3 is TGTGCCAGCAGCTCCTCTCGGGACAGCCTCACCGGGGAGCTGTTTTTT. The variable domain in full, with the rest retrieved from reference TRBV7-3 and TRBJ2-2, is GAGVSQTPSNKVTEKGKYVELRCDPISGHTALYWYRQSLGQGPEFLIYFQGTGAADDSGLPNDRFFAVRPEGSVSTLKIQRTERGDSAVYLCASSSSRDSLTGELFFGEGSRLTVL.

The chain has TRBV6-4 and TRBJ2-3; tentatively, D is TRBD2 (5 bases). The CDR3 totals 17 residues. Germline assignment: CDR1 MRHNA and CDR2 SNTAGT. Deletions cut 6 bases from V and 4 bases from J, with 23 bases between. CDR3 nucleotide sequence: TGTGCCAGCAGCTTGTTCCCTAGCCGCCCCGGCGCAGATACGCAGTATTTT. Its protein is CASSLFPSRPGADTQYF.

The J gene is TRBJ2-1, the V gene TRBV29-1; TRBD2 aligns across 9 bases. CDR3 length: 13 residues. V trimming: 7 bases; J trimming: 4 bases; junction bases outside the gene matches: 5. Germline lookup yields CDR1 SQVTM and CDR2 ANQGSEA. The chain's CDR3 is CSGGLANYNEQFF. CDR3 coding DNA: TGCAGCGGGGGACTAGCCAATTACAATGAGCAGTTCTTC.

The chain couples TRBV7-9 to TRBJ2-1; D gene uncertain. CDR1 SEHNR and CDR2 FQNEAQ come from the germline V gene (reference sequence). Trimming pared 5 bases from V and 4 bases from J, leaving 9 bases between. The CDR3 contains 13 residues. CDR3 protein: CASSTDRYNEQFF. The CDR3 nucleotides read TGTGCCAGCAGCACAGACCGATACAATGAGCAGTTCTTC.

The chain combines TRBV2 with TRBJ1-5; 9 bases are a match to TRBD1. CDR3 length equals 15 residues. V gave up 2 bases and J gave up 2 bases; unmatched junction bases: 1. CDR1 is SNHLY and CDR2 is FYNNEI in the germline V gene. This CDR3 is CASSERTGGNQPQHF. The CDR3 region has the DNA TGTGCCAGCAGTGAAAGGACAGGGGGCAATCAGCCCCAGCATTTT. The whole variable domain, remainder taken from reference TRBV2 and TRBJ1-5, is EPEVTQTPSHQVTQMGQEVILRCVPISNHLYFYWYRQILGQKVEFLVSFYNNEISEKSEIFDDQFSVERPDGSNFTLKIRSTKLEDSAMYFCASSERTGGNQPQHFGDGTRLSIL.

The rearrangement uses TRBV4-2 and TRBJ2-1; D unclear. CDR1 and CDR2 (germline): LGHNA, YNFKEQ. V was trimmed by 4 bases and J by 8 bases, leaving 18 bases between them. This CDR3 contains 15 residues. CDR3 region: CASSLRRTLVDEQFF. CDR3 DNA: TGTGCCAGCAGCCTGAGAAGGACCCTGGTCGATGAGCAGTTCTTC.

Concerning this clone: Within the sample, other DNA sequences also encode this same CDR3. This rearrangement joins TRBV5-1 to TRBJ1-1; no definite D call. The CDR3 is 12 amino acids. Trimming left V 0 bases short and J 7 bases short, with 7 bases between. Per germline, CDR1 SGHRS and CDR2 YFSETQ. The DNA for the CDR3 is TGCGCCAGCAGCTTGGAGGGCGGTGAAGCTTTCTTT. Translated, it gives CASSLEGGEAFF.

The rearrangement joins TRBV7-2 to TRBJ2-3; a weak D match, TRBD1 (5 bases). V was cut by 0 bases and J by 8 bases, with 15 bases left in between. The CDR3 is 15 residues long. Germline assignment: CDR1 SGHTA and CDR2 FQGNSA. CDR3 protein: CASSLALGALGTQYF. CDR3 DNA: TGTGCCAGCAGCTTAGCCCTAGGGGCCCTGGGTACGCAGTATTTT.

The chain has TRBV5-1 and TRBJ2-1; perhaps TRBD2 as D (5 bases). V was cut by 2 bases and J by 10 bases, with 13 bases left in between. Germline lookup yields CDR1 SGHRS and CDR2 YFSETQ. The CDR3 length is 13 residues. This CDR3 is CASSLRGFGEQFF. The CDR3 DNA follows: TGCGCCAGCAGCTTAAGAGGGTTCGGGGAGCAGTTCTTC.

The chain links TRBV19 to TRBJ2-5; TRBD1 agrees at 8 bases. CDR1 and CDR2 (germline): LNHDA, SQIVND (reference sequence). The V gene end was trimmed by 5 bases and the J gene end by 3 bases; junction bases not matched to a gene: 2. The CDR3 has 13 residues. Here the CDR3 reads CASSATGEETQYF. CDR3 nucleotides: TGTGCCAGTAGTGCGACAGGGGAAGAGACCCAGTACTTC.

The J gene is TRBJ2-5, the V gene TRBV19; TRBD1 agrees at 8 bases. This CDR3 is built from 15 residues. CDR1 is LNHDA, CDR2 SQIVND, per germline (reference sequence). The ends lost 7 bases at V and 5 bases at J; junction bases unmatched: 12. CDR3 sequence reads: CASMDRAAIGETQYF. CDR3 DNA sequence: TGTGCCAGTATGGACAGGGCTGCGATAGGGGAGACCCAGTACTTC.

V is TRBV6-4 and J is TRBJ1-1; tentative D call: TRBD1 (6 bases). The V end was cut by 5 bases, the J end by 2 bases, with 9 bases between. The CDR3 totals 13 residues. The V gene's germline CDR1 is MRHNA and CDR2 SNTAGT. CDR3 in amino acids: CASSLDRNTEAFF. DNA for the CDR3: TGTGCCAGCAGTCTGGACAGAAACACTGAAGCTTTCTTT.

The chain has TRBV7-9 and TRBJ2-3, with 15 positions matching TRBD2. Germline CDR1 and CDR2: SEHNR and FQNEAQ (reference sequence). V dropped 4 bases and J dropped 4; count of bases not matched to a gene: 12. The length of the CDR3 is 19 residues. The CDR3 DNA follows: TGTGCCAGCAGCTCGGGACTAGCGGGAGGAACCTACGGGGCAGATACGCAGTATTTT. Protein: CASSSGLAGGTYGADTQYF.

This clone came up once. V is TRBV7-9 and J is TRBJ2-1, with D unresolved. CDR3 size: 16 residues. V was pared by 1 base and J by 5 bases, with 15 bases between. Per the germline V gene, CDR1 is SEHNR and CDR2 is FQNEAQ (reference sequence). The CDR3 loop reads CASSLGQSYGNNEQFF. CDR3 DNA sequence: TGTGCCAGCAGCTTAGGTCAGAGCTATGGTAACAATGAGCAGTTCTTC.

This chain joins TRBV2 and TRBJ1-2; no definite D call. The germline V gene encodes CDR1 SNHLY and CDR2 FYNNEI. The CDR3 runs to 14 residues. V dropped 2 bases and J dropped 2 bases, with 9 bases sitting between them. Here the CDR3 DNA reads TGTGCCAGCAGTGAACTGGCGGCAAACTATGGCTACACCTTC. As protein: CASSELAANYGYTF.

The chain uses TRBV5-6 and TRBJ1-1; 7 bases align to TRBD1. Germline trimming cut 2 bases from V and 5 bases from J; bases unmatched to any gene: 6. The CDR3 has 14 amino acids. Germline assignment: CDR1 SGHDT and CDR2 YYEEEE. The CDR3, as DNA: TGTGCCAGCAGCTTCATTACGACAGGGACTGAAGCTTTCTTT. As protein: CASSFITTGTEAFF.

The chain carries TRBV6-1 and TRBJ1-5, with D possibly matching TRBD1 (6 bases). Germline assignment: CDR1 MNHNS and CDR2 SASEGT. The CDR3 has 17 amino acids. V shed 1 base and J shed 3 bases, with 16 bases lying between them. CDR3 in DNA: TGTGCCAGCAGTGAAGTCAGGGGACTAACCTTCAATCAGCCCCAGCATTTT. Residues: CASSEVRGLTFNQPQHF.

There are a few counts of this clone. The chain recombines TRBV5-4 with TRBJ2-1; D is perhaps TRBD1 or TRBD2 (6 bases each). The CDR3 totals 16 residues. Germline V gene lookup returns CDR1 SGHNT and CDR2 YYREEE (reference sequence). Trimming stripped 2 bases from V and 0 bases from J, with 12 bases between. CDR3 in amino acids: CASSLLGGSSYNEQFF. CDR3 nucleotide sequence: TGTGCCAGCAGCTTACTGGGGGGCAGCTCCTACAATGAGCAGTTCTTC.

The chain has TRBV5-5 and TRBJ1-5; D unresolved. The ends were cut back, 0 bases at V and 0 bases at J, with 4 bases in the middle. Per the germline V gene, CDR1 is SGHKS and CDR2 is YYEKEE (reference sequence). CDR3 size: 14 residues. CDR3 coding DNA: TGTGCCAGCAGCTTGGACCCTAGCAATCAGCCCCAGCATTTT. Protein sequence: CASSLDPSNQPQHF. Full variable domain (rest looked up from reference TRBV5-5 and TRBJ1-5): DAGVTQSPTHLIKTRGQQVTLRCSPISGHKSVSWYQQVLGQGPQFIFQYYEKEERGRGNFPDRFSARQFPNYSSELNVNALLLGDSALYLCASSLDPSNQPQHFGDGTRLSIL.

The V and J genes are TRBV7-2 and TRBJ1-2; 10 bases match TRBD1. Germline lookup yields CDR1 SGHTA and CDR2 FQGNSA. V shed 4 bases and J 6 bases; nucleotides not matched to a gene: 5. The CDR3 spans 14 residues. This CDR3 reads CASSSGGQGNGYTF. CDR3 nucleotides: TGTGCCAGCAGCTCCGGGGGACAGGGGAATGGCTACACCTTC.

The chain recombines TRBV28 with TRBJ1-5; D is unclear. CDR3 length equals 15 residues. CDR1 and CDR2 from the germline V gene are MDHEN and SYDVKM. V was trimmed by 7 bases and J by 0 bases, leaving 13 bases between them. The CDR3 coding sequence is TGTGCCAGCATATGGGCAATCCATAGCAATCAGCCCCAGCATTTT. Translating it yields CASIWAIHSNQPQHF. Full variable domain (remainder filled in from reference TRBV28 and TRBJ1-5): DVKVTQSSRYLVKRTGEKVFLECVQDMDHENMFWYRQDPGLGLRLIYFSYDVKMKEKGDIPEGYSVSREKKERFSLILESASTNQTSMYLCASIWAIHSNQPQHFGDGTRLSIL.